This T cell receptor (beta chain) appears in the sequencing data of a study of blood T cells in healthy people across ages. Primed by a sample-barcoded 5' primer and a J-beta primer mix, a second PCR proceeded for 7 to 11 cycles. Every cDNA was tagged by a template-switch adaptor with 12 random nucleotides. TCRdb re-derived calls from the 5' RACE reads in MiXCR, one entry per CDR3 protein. The sample records about 1,500,000 distinct CDR3 sequences, about 30% being singletons. The CDR3 runs 11 residues. V was cut by 7 bases and J by 4 bases, with 6 bases left in between. The V gene's germline CDR1 is MNHEY and CDR2 SMNVEV (reference sequence). The table lists this clonotype with a few counts. Antigen: not known. Points from the study as a whole: Naive and antigen-experienced cells were not separated, limiting conclusive comparison. In older individuals, TCR beta diversity per million T cells was lower, falling roughly linearly with age.

Specimen: blood. The sequence came from a woman aged 25 to 39 in good health. The chain uses TRBV27 and TRBJ2-3; D ambiguous. CDR3 sequence reads: CASKQADTQYF. CDR3 DNA sequence: TGTGCCAGCAAGCAGGCAGATACGCAGTATTTT.